What follows are 5 T cell receptor beta chains derived from one specimen sequenced in a study of blood T cell repertoires in COVID-19. Libraries were prepared by immunoSEQ multiplex PCR; TCRdb keeps only in-frame clonotypes and omits some of them. Found here are approximately 260,000 clones, about 90% of them singletons; the top ten hold under 6.5%. Specimen: PBMCs or T cells enriched from blood (not recorded which). Every receptor here comes from a woman aged 25-40 years with acute COVID-19.

CDR3 sequence (DNA): TGTGCCAGCAGCCCCGGGGCGGGGGAAGTATACGAGCAGTACTTC. This translates into CASSPGAGEVYEQYF. This sequence joins TRBV9 and TRBJ2-7; 7 positions match TRBD2. The CDR3 has 15 residues. Germline V gene data show CDR1 as SGDLS and CDR2 as YYNGEE. With 4 bases clipped from V and 4 bases from J, the junction kept 11 bases outside the gene matches.

The rearrangement uses TRBV13 and TRBJ2-7, with a possible D match to TRBD2 (5 bases). Germline V CDR1 and CDR2: PRHDT, FYEKMQ (reference sequence). Trimming pared 5 bases from V and 6 bases from J, leaving 23 bases between. The CDR3 spans 16 residues. DNA for the CDR3: TGTGCCAGCAGCCCCGGGGATCGTTCTGGGTGGCGCGAGCAGTACTTC. It yields the protein CASSPGDRSGWREQYF.

The chain couples TRBV7-9 to TRBJ1-2; D is uncertain. This CDR3 spans 12 amino acids. Trimming shortened V by 1 base and J by 12 bases, and 12 bases separated the two germline ends. Germline CDR1 SEHNR, CDR2 FQNEAQ (reference sequence). The CDR3: CASSLDGRRDTF. The CDR3 DNA reads as TGTGCCAGCAGCTTAGATGGGAGACGCGACACCTTC.

The chain recombines TRBV5-6 with TRBJ1-1; D is undetermined. There are 12 residues in the CDR3. With 6 bases removed from V and 8 bases from J, the gap between germline ends came to 14 bases. Germline assignment: CDR1 SGHDT and CDR2 YYEEEE. The CDR3, as DNA: TGTGCCAGCACGTATCGGGCGGGAGAAGCTTTCTTT. Translated: CASTYRAGEAFF.

Concerning this clone itself: The sample contains more than one DNA sequence encoding this CDR3. The chain employs TRBV11-2 and TRBJ1-1; the D is unclear. The CDR3 has 13 amino acids. V was cut by 5 bases and J by 1 base, with 8 bases left in between. Germline lookup yields CDR1 SGHAT and CDR2 FQNNGV. Written as DNA, the CDR3 is TGTGCCAGCAGCCCATCGGGGAACACTGAAGCTTTCTTT. This translates into CASSPSGNTEAFF.